What follows is one TCR beta chain and its context. The source of the sample is a study of T cell repertoires in cytomegalovirus infection. MiXCR, run by TCRdb on the reads, gives a single entry per CDR3 protein. The table records around 740,000 distinct CDR3 sequences, approximately 40% of them present only once. CDR3 length: 16 residues. V was clipped by 5 bases and J by 1 base, with 17 bases between them. Germline CDR1 and CDR2: SGHTA and FQGNSA. This sequence joins TRBV7-2 and TRBJ1-1, with D maybe TRBD1 (5 bases). The TCR originated in a human donor in good health (CMV status not recorded). Some clones in this sample may be carry-over from other donors' samples. The material sequenced was PBMCs. CDR3 in DNA: TGTGCCAGCAGCCATGAAATGGGACGCCCGAACACTGAAGCTTTCTTT. It specifies CASSHEMGRPNTEAFF.